This T cell receptor beta chain was sequenced during a study of tumor and adjacent non-tumor tissue in lung cancer (dated by TCRdb to the late 2010s). At the level of the whole study: Patients with adenocarcinoma (approximately 11), squamous cell carcinoma (2) and small cell lung cancer (1) were included in the cohort. Using bulk TCRbeta repertoires from approximately 15 lung cancer patients, the study set lung tumor tissue side by side with matched distant non-tumor lung tissue. Sequencing generated a total of approximately 130,000,000 productive TCRbeta reads, averaging about 4 million reads per sample. The 15 enrolled patients, of whom around 10 were men and 5 were women, were aged roughly 30 to 85 years and were diagnosed with TNM stage I to III disease. TCRbeta CDR3 sequencing was performed on under 35 paired specimens, with one tumor sample and one normal lung sample collected per patient.

RNA was isolated from bulk unsorted tissue, and RNA quality was assessed with a NanoDrop ND-1000 and an Agilent 2100. The donors were newly diagnosed lung cancer patients admitted for thoracic surgery in China from August to November 2014 who had not received prior chemotherapy. Anyone who had undergone radiotherapy or chemotherapy before, or who had another cancer at the same time, was left out of the study. Surgical tissue pieces of about 1-2.1 cm3 were preserved in RNAlater solution and stored at -80 °C until use. Receptors were amplified or captured by multiplex PCR. The sequencer was an Illumina HiSeq 2500. Following protocols modified from ARM-PCR, the researchers constructed TCRbeta libraries through three rounds of nested PCR with primers (Table S4). Before sequencing, PCR products in the 200-500 bp range were cut out of the gel and cleaned up using the QIAquick gel extraction kit. Per the authors' processing: Trimmomatic was used to clean the reads, FLASH was used to merge the reads into complete CDR3 sequences, and MiTCR was used to assign the reads to V(D)J germline segments. Clonal diversity was computed as the inverse Simpson's index with VDJtools. A read counted as productive if the sequence was in-frame and lacked a premature stop codon. TCRdb handled the public reads itself, with Q25 trimming in fastp and clone calling in MiXCR, and kept productive beta chains. CDR3 protein duplicates are merged, each entry listing the most common genes and DNA. TCRdb's processing, not the study's, gives the V and J calls here. The sample has 65,000 to 95,000 distinct CDR3 sequences on record, around 65% of them singletons. Around 12% of the sample is in the top ten clones.

CDR3 length: 14 amino acids, cysteine to phenylalanine. Just CDR3 DNA is preserved here, 42 bases in frame from base 1. CDR1 and CDR2 are read off the germline V gene as MDHEN and SYDVKM. Overall study results and their limits: The methods do not name the sequencing platform or mention unique molecular identifiers. With only around 15 patients in the cohort, the authors noted that larger samples and more detailed clinical data are needed. Tumor tissue showed significantly greater TCR diversity (inverse Simpson) than normal lung tissue (about 400 vs 150, P = 0.0075, Mann-Whitney U test). TCR diversity was significantly higher in younger patients, and greater tumor TCR diversity was associated with shorter overall survival and shorter disease-free survival. Because peripheral blood was not sequenced, blood TCRbeta repertoires in the lung cancer patients of the study were not examined. In normal lung, the top 100 clones accounted for a significantly larger cumulative share of the repertoire than in tumor tissue.

A note on this clonotype: No antigen is known for it. Compared with germline, one end of the junction differs, possibly owing to a read error.

The sequencing sample was made of lung tumor tissue. In this chain, TRBV28 is recombined with TRBJ2-2, with TRBD2 as a weak D call on 5 bases. The TCR sequence derives from an older woman with non-small cell lung cancer. The base sequence is TGTGCCAGCAGGGATATGGGATTCACCGGGGAGCTGTATTTT. Its amino acids are CASRDMGFTGELYF.